The rows below give T cell receptor beta chains drawn from one sample of a study of somatic mutations in cytotoxic T cells in rheumatoid arthritis. Repertoires were generated with immunoSEQ multiplex PCR, while TCRdb's copy carries only in-frame clones and drops some. This sample has 25,000 to 30,000 clones, with 82% found just once. Source material: CD8+ T cells sorted from blood. The receptors shown here come from a man aged 45-65 years in good health. Both conserved end residues are part of each CDR3. The D gene is left open where the match is weak. Only some rows state a clone size, as once, few, many or a class for expanded clones.

V: TRBV5-1
D: NA
length: 12
size: NA
J: TRBJ1-1
CDR3: CASGTGNTEAFF
DNA: TGCGCCAGCGGAACAGGGAACACTGAAGCTTTCTTT

V: TRBV7-9
D: NA
length: 13
size: NA
J: TRBJ1-1
CDR3: CASSLETGTQAFF
DNA: TGTGCCAGCAGCTTGGAAACCGGGACGCAAGCTTTCTTT

V: TRBV9
D: TRBD1
length: 16
size: NA
J: TRBJ1-4
CDR3: CASSVRGVATNEKLFF
DNA: TGTGCCAGCAGCGTCAGGGGGGTTGCAACTAATGAAAAACTGTTTTTT

V: TRBV7-9
D: TRBD1
length: 17
size: NA
J: TRBJ1-1
CDR3: CASSSGGQGALNTEAFF
DNA: TGTGCCAGCAGCTCGGGAGGACAGGGGGCCCTGAACACTGAAGCTTTCTTT

V: TRBV4-2
D: NA
length: 13
size: NA
J: TRBJ1-5
CDR3: CASSQGGGQPQHF
DNA: TGTGCCAGCAGCCAAGGAGGGGGTCAGCCCCAGCATTTT

V: TRBV6-1
D: NA
length: 15
size: NA
J: TRBJ2-7
CDR3: CASSEKSGGPYEQYF
DNA: TGTGCCAGCAGTGAAAAGTCGGGGGGCCCCTACGAGCAGTACTTC

V: TRBV27
D: NA
length: 15
size: NA
J: TRBJ1-2
CDR3: CASSLIAGNNYGYTF
DNA: TGTGCCAGCAGTTTAATTGCAGGGAACAACTATGGCTACACCTTC

V: TRBV5-6
D: TRBD2
length: 16
size: once
J: TRBJ2-7
CDR3: CASSLGWASGSYEQYF
DNA: TGTGCCAGCAGCTTGGGGTGGGCTAGCGGGAGTTACGAGCAGTACTTC

V: TRBV9
D: NA
length: 12
size: NA
J: TRBJ1-1
CDR3: CASSVGDTEAFF
DNA: TGTGCCAGCAGCGTTGGGGACACTGAAGCTTTCTTT

V: TRBV9
D: NA
length: 20
size: NA
J: TRBJ2-2
CDR3: CASSTPFGDFGPPNTGELFF
DNA: TGTGCCAGCAGCACCCCGTTTGGGGATTTTGGGCCTCCGAACACCGGGGAGCTGTTTTTT

V: TRBV27
D: NA
length: 14
size: few
J: TRBJ1-5
CDR3: CASSLWRGDQPQHF
DNA: TGTGCCAGCAGTTTGTGGAGGGGGGATCAGCCCCAGCATTTT

V: TRBV19
D: NA
length: 14
size: NA
J: TRBJ2-5
CDR3: CASSTLADQETQYF
DNA: TGTGCCAGTAGTACTCTAGCCGACCAAGAGACCCAGTACTTC

V: TRBV11-3
D: TRBD1
length: 14
size: NA
J: TRBJ2-7
CDR3: CASSLGTGTYEQYF
DNA: TGTGCCAGCAGCTTAGGGACAGGGACCTACGAGCAGTACTTC

V: TRBV9
D: TRBD2
length: 14
size: NA
J: TRBJ2-3
CDR3: CASSVGSGRDTQYF
DNA: TGTGCCAGCAGCGTAGGGAGCGGGAGGGATACGCAGTATTTT

V: TRBV9
D: NA
length: 15
size: NA
J: TRBJ2-2
CDR3: CASSVGQGGAGELFF
DNA: TGTGCCAGCAGCGTGGGTCAGGGGGGGGCCGGGGAGCTGTTTTTT

V: TRBV10-3
D: NA
length: 12
size: NA
J: TRBJ2-7
CDR3: CAIRVNTYEQYF
DNA: TGTGCCATCAGAGTAAATACCTACGAGCAGTACTTC

V: TRBV9
D: NA
length: 12
size: NA
J: TRBJ2-1
CDR3: CASSATGREQFF
DNA: TGTGCCAGCAGCGCCACAGGGAGAGAGCAGTTCTTC

V: TRBV5-1
D: TRBD1
length: 16
size: NA
J: TRBJ1-1
CDR3: CASSFPSDRVDTEAFF
DNA: TGCGCCAGCAGCTTCCCATCGGACAGGGTTGACACTGAAGCTTTCTTT

V: TRBV27
D: NA
length: 15
size: NA
J: TRBJ1-4
CDR3: CASSRGTARNEKLFF
DNA: TGTGCCAGCAGTCGCGGAACAGCCCGAAATGAAAAACTGTTTTTT

V: TRBV4-1
D: NA
length: 13
size: NA
J: TRBJ2-7
CDR3: CASSQLPGHSRFF
DNA: TGCGCCAGCAGCCAGCTACCCGGACATTCCCGCTTCTTC

V: TRBV11-3
D: NA
length: 16
size: NA
J: TRBJ2-7
CDR3: CASSLGGVSRLYEQYF
DNA: TGTGCCAGCAGCTTAGGCGGCGTCTCGCGACTCTACGAGCAGTACTTC

V: TRBV11-2
D: NA
length: 12
size: NA
J: TRBJ1-1
CDR3: CASSLGQTEAFF
DNA: TGTGCCAGCAGCTTAGGACAGACTGAAGCTTTCTTT

V: TRBV4-1
D: TRBD2
length: 16
size: NA
J: TRBJ2-7
CDR3: CASSQDRLAGGFEQYF
DNA: TGCGCCAGCAGCCAAGATCGACTAGCGGGAGGTTTCGAGCAGTACTTC

V: TRBV5-4
D: TRBD1
length: 14
size: NA
J: TRBJ2-1
CDR3: CASSFWGQDGEQFF
DNA: TGTGCCAGCAGCTTTTGGGGACAGGACGGTGAGCAGTTCTTC

V: TRBV11-1
D: NA
length: 15
size: NA
J: TRBJ1-4
CDR3: CASSLHPGTNEKLFF
DNA: TGTGCCAGCAGCTTACATCCAGGGACTAATGAAAAACTGTTTTTT

V: TRBV11-2
D: TRBD1
length: 15
size: NA
J: TRBJ2-7
CDR3: CASSAMTGQGYEQYF
DNA: TGTGCCAGCAGCGCCATGACGGGACAGGGGTACGAGCAGTACTTC

V: TRBV6-5
D: NA
length: 15
size: NA
J: TRBJ2-7
CDR3: CASSYSQAYTYEQYF
DNA: TGTGCCAGCAGTTACAGCCAGGCTTATACCTACGAGCAGTACTTC

V: TRBV4-1
D: NA
length: 14
size: NA
J: TRBJ1-1
CDR3: CASSHGQSNTEAFF
DNA: TGCGCCAGCAGCCACGGGCAGAGTAACACTGAAGCTTTCTTT

V: TRBV7-9
D: NA
length: 12
size: NA
J: TRBJ1-1
CDR3: CASSFWGSEAFF
DNA: TGTGCCAGCAGCTTCTGGGGGAGTGAAGCTTTCTTT

V: TRBV7-2
D: NA
length: 15
size: NA
J: TRBJ2-3
CDR3: CASSFGGSRTDTQYF
DNA: TGTGCCAGCAGCTTTGGGGGAAGCCGCACAGATACGCAGTATTTT

V: TRBV14
D: NA
length: 15
size: NA
J: TRBJ1-2
CDR3: CASSPSVPREDGYTF
DNA: TGTGCCAGCAGCCCATCGGTACCCAGGGAGGATGGCTACACCTTC

V: TRBV13
D: NA
length: 13
size: few
J: TRBJ1-4
CDR3: CASSLGDRRRLFF
DNA: TGTGCCAGCAGCTTAGGTGACAGACGGCGACTGTTTTTT

V: TRBV7-9
D: NA
length: 13
size: NA
J: TRBJ2-7
CDR3: CASSFDSSYEQYF
DNA: TGTGCCAGCAGCTTCGACAGCTCCTACGAGCAGTACTTC

V: TRBV11-2
D: NA
length: 12
size: NA
J: TRBJ2-7
CDR3: CATGGRGNEQYF
DNA: TGTGCCACCGGGGGCAGGGGGAACGAGCAGTACTTC

V: TRBV10-3
D: NA
length: 14
size: NA
J: TRBJ2-1
CDR3: CAMGPLGLGDEQFF
DNA: TGTGCCATGGGACCGTTGGGGTTAGGCGATGAGCAGTTCTTC

V: TRBV27
D: NA
length: 16
size: NA
J: TRBJ1-5
CDR3: CASRKLRGSGVQPQHF
DNA: TGTGCCAGCAGAAAGTTGAGGGGGTCAGGGGTCCAGCCCCAGCATTTT

V: TRBV5-1
D: TRBD2
length: 14
size: NA
J: TRBJ2-7
CDR3: CASSLERERDEQYF
DNA: TGCGCCAGCAGCTTGGAGCGGGAGAGGGACGAGCAGTACTTC

V: TRBV5-4
D: NA
length: 13
size: NA
J: TRBJ2-1
CDR3: CASSLGGNDEQFF
DNA: TGTGCCAGCAGCTTGGGAGGGAACGATGAGCAGTTCTTC

V: TRBV27
D: NA
length: 12
size: NA
J: TRBJ2-1
CDR3: CASSLRSNEQFF
DNA: TGTGCCAGCAGTTTGAGGTCCAATGAGCAGTTCTTC

V: TRBV11-2
D: NA
length: 15
size: NA
J: TRBJ1-2
CDR3: CASSLVDRSNYGYTF
DNA: TGTGCCAGCAGCTTAGTGGACAGATCTAACTATGGCTACACCTTC

V: TRBV11-3
D: TRBD2
length: 14
size: NA
J: TRBJ2-7
CDR3: CASSLTSGSYEQYF
DNA: TGTGCCAGCAGCTTGACTAGCGGGAGTTACGAGCAGTACTTC

V: TRBV9
D: NA
length: 13
size: NA
J: TRBJ2-1
CDR3: CASSVGGSNEQFF
DNA: TGTGCCAGCAGCGTGGGTGGGAGCAATGAGCAGTTCTTC